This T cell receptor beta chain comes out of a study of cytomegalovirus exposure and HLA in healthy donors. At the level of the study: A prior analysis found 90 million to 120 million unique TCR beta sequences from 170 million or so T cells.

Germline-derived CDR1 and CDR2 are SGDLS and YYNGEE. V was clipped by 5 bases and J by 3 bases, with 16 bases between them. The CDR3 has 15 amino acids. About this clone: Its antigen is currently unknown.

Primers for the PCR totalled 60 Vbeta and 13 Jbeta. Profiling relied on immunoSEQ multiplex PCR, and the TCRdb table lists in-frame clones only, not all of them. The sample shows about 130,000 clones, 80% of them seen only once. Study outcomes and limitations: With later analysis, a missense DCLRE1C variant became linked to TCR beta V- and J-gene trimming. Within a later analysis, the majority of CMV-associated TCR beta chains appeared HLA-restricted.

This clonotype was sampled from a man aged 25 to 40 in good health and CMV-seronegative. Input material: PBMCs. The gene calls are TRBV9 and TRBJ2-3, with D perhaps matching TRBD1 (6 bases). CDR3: CASRGTGIGTDTQYF. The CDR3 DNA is TGTGCCAGCAGAGGTACAGGGATTGGGACAGATACGCAGTATTTT.